This record covers a single T cell receptor beta chain. Its antigen is not identified. Germline V gives CDR1 SQVTM, CDR2 ANQGSEA. Trimming at V came to 3 bases and at J to 2 bases, leaving 11 bases not matched to a gene. CDR3 length: 16 residues. Treatment reported: oral pan-JAK inhibitor, 5-10 mg twice daily. The entry originates in a study of CD8+ T cells in alopecia areata. In the study overall: Those treated were given oral tofacitinib at 5 to 10 mg twice daily. Severity in treated patients was scored by percentage of scalp area affected.

The sequencing template was cDNA reverse transcribed from extracted RNA. Assay: immunoSEQ multiplex PCR; the TCRdb copy retains only in-frame clones and omits some. This table has roughly 40,000 clones, roughly 92% appearing once. Study-level results: Many expanded lesional clones stayed in scalp and blood while on tofacitinib.

The sequence derives from a human donor with alopecia areata. The gene calls are TRBV29-1 and TRBJ2-3; 7 positions match TRBD2. The sequences come from CD8+ T cells sorted from blood, collected at week 24, from a patient treated with tofacitinib. The CDR3: CSVEESGAQPTDTQYF. In nucleotides, the CDR3 is TGCAGCGTTGAGGAAAGCGGGGCCCAACCCACAGATACGCAGTATTTT.